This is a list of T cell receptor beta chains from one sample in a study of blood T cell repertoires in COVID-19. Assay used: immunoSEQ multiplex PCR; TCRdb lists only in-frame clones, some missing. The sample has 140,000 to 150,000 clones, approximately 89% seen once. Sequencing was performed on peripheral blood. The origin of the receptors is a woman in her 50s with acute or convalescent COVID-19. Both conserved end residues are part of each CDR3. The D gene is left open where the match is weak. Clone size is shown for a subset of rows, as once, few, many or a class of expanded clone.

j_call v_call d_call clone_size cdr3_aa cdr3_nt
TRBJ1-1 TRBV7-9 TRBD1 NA CASSFSLTGDTEAFF TGTGCCAGCAGCTTCAGTCTGACAGGGGACACTGAAGCTTTCTTT
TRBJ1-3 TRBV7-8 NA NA CASSSQGPRNTIYF TGTGCCAGCAGCTCACAGGGACCCAGAAACACCATATATTTT
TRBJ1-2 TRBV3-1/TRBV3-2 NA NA CASSQGGGDYGYTF TGTGCCAGCAGCCAAGGGGGCGGAGACTATGGCTACACCTTC
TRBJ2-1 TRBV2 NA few CASSEAVVSGEQFF TGTGCCAGCAGTGAAGCAGTGGTGTCGGGTGAGCAGTTCTTC
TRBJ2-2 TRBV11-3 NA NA CASSLTLNTGELFF TGTGCCAGCAGCTTAACTCTGAACACCGGGGAGCTGTTTTTT
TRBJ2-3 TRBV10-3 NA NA CAISGESAVNTDTQYF TGTGCCATCAGTGGGGAGAGTGCGGTCAACACAGATACGCAGTATTTT
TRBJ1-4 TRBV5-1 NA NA CASSITGLGEKLFF TGCGCCAGCAGCATAACAGGGTTGGGGGAAAAACTGTTTTTT
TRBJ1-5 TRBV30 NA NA CAWSPTSNQPQHF TGTGCCTGGAGTCCCACATCGAATCAGCCCCAGCATTTT
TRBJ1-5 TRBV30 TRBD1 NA CAWSVTGGQPQHF TGTGCCTGGAGTGTCACAGGGGGTCAGCCCCAGCATTTT
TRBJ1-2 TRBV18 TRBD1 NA CASSLQGAKGYTF TGTGCCAGCTCCTTACAGGGGGCAAAAGGCTACACCTTC
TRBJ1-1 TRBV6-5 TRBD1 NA CASSSQGFELEAFF TGTGCCAGCAGCTCACAGGGGTTCGAGTTGGAAGCTTTCTTT
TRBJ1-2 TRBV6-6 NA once CASSYGRADGYTF TGTGCCAGCAGTTACGGGAGGGCGGATGGCTACACCTTC
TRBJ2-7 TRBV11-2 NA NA CASSSNRVLYEQYF TGTGCCAGCAGCTCAAACAGGGTTCTGTACGAGCAGTACTTC
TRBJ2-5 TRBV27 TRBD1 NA CASSSTGFLETQYF TGTGCCAGCAGTTCGACAGGGTTTCTAGAGACCCAGTACTTC
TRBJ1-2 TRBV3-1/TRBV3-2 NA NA CASSQRGFYGYTF TGTGCCAGCAGCCAAAGGGGGTTCTATGGCTACACCTTC
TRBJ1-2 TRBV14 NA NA CASSQDLAYGYTF TGTGCCAGCAGCCAAGACTTAGCCTATGGCTACACCTTC
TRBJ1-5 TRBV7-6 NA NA CASSLARGPGGNQPQHF TGTGCCAGCAGCTTAGCGCGGGGGCCCGGAGGGAATCAGCCCCAGCATTTT
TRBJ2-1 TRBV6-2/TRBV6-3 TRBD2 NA CASSRRLAGLNEQFF TGTGCCAGCAGCCGAAGACTAGCGGGCCTTAATGAGCAGTTCTTC
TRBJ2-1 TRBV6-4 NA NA CASSDGPTYNEQFF TGTGCCAGCAGTGACGGTCCTACCTACAATGAGCAGTTCTTC
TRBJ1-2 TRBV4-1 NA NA CASSQTRVTNYGYTF TGCGCCAGCAGTCAAACCAGGGTGACGAACTATGGCTACACCTTC
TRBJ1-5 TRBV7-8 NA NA CASSLRLRGNNQPQHF TGTGCCAGCAGCTTAAGGTTACGGGGGAACAATCAGCCCCAGCATTTT
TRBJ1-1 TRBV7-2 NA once CASSQEGRWDTEAFF TGTGCCAGCAGTCAAGAGGGCAGGTGGGACACTGAAGCTTTCTTT
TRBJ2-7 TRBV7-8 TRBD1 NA CASSLSGDRATYEQYF TGTGCCAGCAGCTTAAGTGGGGACAGGGCCACCTACGAGCAGTACTTC
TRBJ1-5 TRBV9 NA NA CASSVGTRQPQHF TGTGCCAGCAGCGTAGGGACACGCCAGCCCCAGCATTTT